The 8 T cell receptor beta chains below were found in one sample sequenced in a study of CD8 T cells in Susac syndrome. Roughly 0.45 to 1 ug RNA was reverse transcribed with random hexamers. Via MiXCR, TCRdb re-called the immunoSEQ multiplex PCR reads, giving one row per CDR3 protein. The data hold about 210,000 distinct CDR3 sequences, with about 95% observed a single time. The sequenced sample was CD4+ T cells from PBMCs. All receptors derive from a human donor with multiple sclerosis.

The sample holds one count of this clonotype. The chain has TRBV23-1 and TRBJ1-2; D gene unclear. TRBV23-1 is an open reading frame whose function is uncertain. V lost 2 bases to trimming and J lost 11 bases, with 12 bases between them. This CDR3 spans 12 amino acids. CDR3 amino acids: CASSQRDGEYTF. CDR3 in DNA: TGCGCCAGCAGTCAAAGAGACGGGGAGTACACCTTC.

The chain is built from TRBV2 and TRBJ1-2; TRBD1 agrees at 11 bases. CDR3 size: 16 residues. The trim removed 1 base at V and 4 bases at J, leaving 5 bases unmatched. Per germline, CDR1 SNHLY and CDR2 FYNNEI. The CDR3 region has the DNA TGTGCCAGCAGTGAAGTTGGGACAGGGGGGTTCTATGGCTACACCTTC. This gives the protein CASSEVGTGGFYGYTF.

The count of this clonotype is one. The V gene is TRBV7-3, the J gene TRBJ2-3, with D perhaps matching TRBD2 (5 bases). Trimming took off 3 bases at V and 2 bases at J, with 15 bases between the two ends. Germline V gene lookup returns CDR1 SGHTA and CDR2 FQGTGA. This CDR3 has 16 amino acids. The CDR3 coding sequence is TGTGCCAGCAGCTTGTTCTCCCAGCGGCACACAGATACGCAGTATTTT. It specifies CASSLFSQRHTDTQYF. Complete variable domain (other parts from reference TRBV7-3 and TRBJ2-3): GAGVSQTPSNKVTEKGKYVELRCDPISGHTALYWYRQSLGQGPEFLIYFQGTGAADDSGLPNDRFFAVRPEGSVSTLKIQRTERGDSAVYLCASSLFSQRHTDTQYFGPGTRLTVL.

This chain joins TRBV3-1 and TRBJ2-7; D possibly corresponds to TRBD2 (6 bases). V was trimmed by 2 bases and J by 6 bases, leaving 11 bases between them. Germline V gene data show CDR1 as LGHDT and CDR2 as YNNKEL (reference sequence). The CDR3 length is 13 residues. The CDR3 DNA follows: TGTGCCAGCAGCCAACACCCGGGGGTCGAGCAGTACTTC. It yields the protein CASSQHPGVEQYF.

The rearrangement joins TRBV5-1 to TRBJ2-1; 9 positions agree with TRBD2. CDR3 length equals 14 residues. The V gene end was trimmed by 3 bases and the J gene end by 9 bases; junction bases not matched to a gene: 7. The V gene's germline CDR1 is SGHRS and CDR2 YFSETQ. CDR3 bases: TGCGCCAGCAGCTCGGTAGCGGGAGTGGGTGAGCAGTTCTTC. Protein product: CASSSVAGVGEQFF.

The V call is TRBV6-5, the J call TRBJ2-7; TRBD2 aligns across 8 bases. Germline values: CDR1 MNHEY, CDR2 SVGAGI. With 6 bases clipped from V and 1 base from J, the junction kept 8 bases outside the gene matches. CDR3 size: 15 residues. The CDR3 region is CASSHAGLGSYEQYF. The CDR3 bases are TGTGCCAGCAGCCACGCGGGACTAGGATCCTACGAGCAGTACTTC.

The J gene is TRBJ1-6, the V gene TRBV9; D possibly corresponds to TRBD1 (5 bases). CDR1 is SGDLS, CDR2 YYNGEE, per germline. V lost 4 bases and J lost 7, with 18 bases in between. CDR3 length: 16 residues. The CDR3 sequence is CASSTFPGVGNSPLHF. CDR3 sequence (DNA): TGTGCCAGCAGCACCTTCCCGGGGGTAGGGAATTCACCCCTCCACTTT. Full variable domain (missing parts from reference TRBV9 and TRBJ1-6): DSGVTQTPKHLITATGQRVTLRCSPRSGDLSVYWYQQSLDQGLQFLIQYYNGEERAKGNILERFSAQQFPDLHSELNLSSLELGDSALYFCASSTFPGVGNSPLHFGNGTRLTVT.

The rearrangement joins TRBV28 to TRBJ2-1; maybe TRBD2 (6 bases). CDR3 length: 16 residues. Germline V CDR1 and CDR2: MDHEN, SYDVKM. V lost 5 bases to trimming and J lost 2 bases, with 16 bases between them. The CDR3 coding sequence is TGTGCCAGCAGTCCCCTGAGGGACTCGACCTACAATGAGCAGTTCTTC. Protein sequence: CASSPLRDSTYNEQFF.